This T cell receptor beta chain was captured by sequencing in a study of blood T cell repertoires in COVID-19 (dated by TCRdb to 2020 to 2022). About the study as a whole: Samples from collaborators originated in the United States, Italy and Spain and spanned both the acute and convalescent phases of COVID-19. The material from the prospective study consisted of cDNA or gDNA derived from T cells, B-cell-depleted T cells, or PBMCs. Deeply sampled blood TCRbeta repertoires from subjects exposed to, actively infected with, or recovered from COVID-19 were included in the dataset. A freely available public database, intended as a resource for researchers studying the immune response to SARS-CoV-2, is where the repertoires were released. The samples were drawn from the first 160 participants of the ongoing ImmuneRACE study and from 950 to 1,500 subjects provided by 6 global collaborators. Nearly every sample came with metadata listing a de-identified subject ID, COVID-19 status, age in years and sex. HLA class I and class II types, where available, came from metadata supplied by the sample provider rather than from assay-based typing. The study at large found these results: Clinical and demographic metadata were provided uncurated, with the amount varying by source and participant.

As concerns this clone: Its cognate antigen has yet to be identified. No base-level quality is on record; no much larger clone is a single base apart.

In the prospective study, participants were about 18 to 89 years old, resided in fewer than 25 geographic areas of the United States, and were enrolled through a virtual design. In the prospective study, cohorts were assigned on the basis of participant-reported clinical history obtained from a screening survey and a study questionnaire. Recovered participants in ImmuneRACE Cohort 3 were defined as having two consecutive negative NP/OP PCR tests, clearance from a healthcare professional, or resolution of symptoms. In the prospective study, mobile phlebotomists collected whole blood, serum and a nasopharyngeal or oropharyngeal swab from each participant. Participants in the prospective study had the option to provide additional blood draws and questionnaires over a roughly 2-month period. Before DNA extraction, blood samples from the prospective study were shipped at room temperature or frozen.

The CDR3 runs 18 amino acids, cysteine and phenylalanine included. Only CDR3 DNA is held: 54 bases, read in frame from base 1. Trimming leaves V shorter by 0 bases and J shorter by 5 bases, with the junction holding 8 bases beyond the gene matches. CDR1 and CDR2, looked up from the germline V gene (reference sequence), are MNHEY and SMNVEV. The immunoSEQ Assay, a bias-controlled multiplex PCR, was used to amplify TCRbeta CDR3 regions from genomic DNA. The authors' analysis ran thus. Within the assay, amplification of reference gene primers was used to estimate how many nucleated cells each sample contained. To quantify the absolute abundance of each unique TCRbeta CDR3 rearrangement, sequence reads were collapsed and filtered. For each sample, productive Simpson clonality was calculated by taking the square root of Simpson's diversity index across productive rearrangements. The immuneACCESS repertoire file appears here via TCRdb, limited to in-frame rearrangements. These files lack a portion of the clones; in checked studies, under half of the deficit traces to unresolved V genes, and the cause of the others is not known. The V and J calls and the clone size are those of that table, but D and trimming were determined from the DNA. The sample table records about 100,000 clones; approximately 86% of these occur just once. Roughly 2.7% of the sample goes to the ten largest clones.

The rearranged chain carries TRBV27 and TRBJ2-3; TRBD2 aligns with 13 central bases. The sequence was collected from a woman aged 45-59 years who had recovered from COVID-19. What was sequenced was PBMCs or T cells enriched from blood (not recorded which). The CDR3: CASSLSLLAGGREDTQYF. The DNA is TGTGCCAGCAGTTTATCGTTACTAGCGGGAGGGCGGGAAGATACGCAGTATTTT.